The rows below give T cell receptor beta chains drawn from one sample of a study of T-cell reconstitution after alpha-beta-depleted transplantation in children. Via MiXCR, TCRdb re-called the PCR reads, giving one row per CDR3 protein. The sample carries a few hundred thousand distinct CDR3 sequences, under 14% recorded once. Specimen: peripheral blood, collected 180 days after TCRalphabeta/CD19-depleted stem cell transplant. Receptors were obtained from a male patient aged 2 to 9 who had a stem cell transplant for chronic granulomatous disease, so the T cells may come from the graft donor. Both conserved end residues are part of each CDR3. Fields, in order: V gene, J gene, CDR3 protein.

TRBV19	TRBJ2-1	CASRAGGPGNEQFF
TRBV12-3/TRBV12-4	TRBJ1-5	CASTPGRNQPQHF
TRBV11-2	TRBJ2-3	CASSLESGRVNSRTDTQYF
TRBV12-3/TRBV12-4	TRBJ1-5	CASSSGQGASGNQPQHF
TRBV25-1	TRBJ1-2	CASSELGSGSGYGYTF
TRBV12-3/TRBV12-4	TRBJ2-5	CASTPRGLQTQYF
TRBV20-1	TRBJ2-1	CSARTSLATSYNEQFF
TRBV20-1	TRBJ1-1	CSASILSRQGFEAFF
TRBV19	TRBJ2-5	CATRAPRETQYF
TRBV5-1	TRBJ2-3	CASSVTGTDTQYF
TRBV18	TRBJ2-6	CASSDRALSSGANVLTF
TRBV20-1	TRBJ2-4	CSARVDALAKNIQYF
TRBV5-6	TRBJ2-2	CASSQSGRFTGELFF
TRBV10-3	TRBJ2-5	CAISEGATQETQYF
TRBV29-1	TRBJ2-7	CSVMTGTDYEQYF
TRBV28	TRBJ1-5	CASTSSNQPQHF
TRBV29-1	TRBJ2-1	CSVEGIDRGSYNEQFF
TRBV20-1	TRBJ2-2	CSARVQAHTGELFF
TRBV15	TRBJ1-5	CATSRDRRGNQPQHF
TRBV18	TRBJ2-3	CASSPPSSGPTDTQYF
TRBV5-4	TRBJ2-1	CASAGPNYNEQFF
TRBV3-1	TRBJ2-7	CASGEAGPYEQYF
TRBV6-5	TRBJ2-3	CASSYFSASTTDTQYF
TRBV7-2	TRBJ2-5	CASSLEILAETQYF
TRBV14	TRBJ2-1	CASSEAGLAGVNEQFF
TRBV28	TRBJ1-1	CASTPGPGDRTEAFF
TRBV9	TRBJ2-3	CASSIGGGLTDTQYF
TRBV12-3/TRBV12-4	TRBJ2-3	CASSSSGDTQYF
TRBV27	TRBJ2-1	CASSYIRGAGNEQFF
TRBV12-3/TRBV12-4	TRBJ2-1	CASGTSVYNEQFF
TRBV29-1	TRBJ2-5	CSGGGPQETQYF
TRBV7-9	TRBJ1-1	CASSLVVGAEAFF
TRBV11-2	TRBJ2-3	CASSLIGGARDTQYF
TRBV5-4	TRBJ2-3	CASSPGGITDTQYF
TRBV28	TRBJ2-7	CASSLVQSPPTNYEQYF
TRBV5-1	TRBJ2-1	CASSSGLAANNEQFF
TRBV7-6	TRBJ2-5	CASSPRGAGWEETQYF
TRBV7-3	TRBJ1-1	CASSLDPNTEAFF
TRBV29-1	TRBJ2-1	CSVDATAGFNEQFF
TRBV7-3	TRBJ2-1	CASSSPLAGLYNEQFF
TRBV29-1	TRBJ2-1	CSGGTSGYNEQFF
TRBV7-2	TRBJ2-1	CASSSQGWDEQFF
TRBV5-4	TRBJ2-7	CASSLEWTGDEQYF
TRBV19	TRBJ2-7	CASSIGTASYEQYF
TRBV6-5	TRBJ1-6	CASSYEGSSYNSPLHF
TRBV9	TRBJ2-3	CASSVVGQGSTDTQYF